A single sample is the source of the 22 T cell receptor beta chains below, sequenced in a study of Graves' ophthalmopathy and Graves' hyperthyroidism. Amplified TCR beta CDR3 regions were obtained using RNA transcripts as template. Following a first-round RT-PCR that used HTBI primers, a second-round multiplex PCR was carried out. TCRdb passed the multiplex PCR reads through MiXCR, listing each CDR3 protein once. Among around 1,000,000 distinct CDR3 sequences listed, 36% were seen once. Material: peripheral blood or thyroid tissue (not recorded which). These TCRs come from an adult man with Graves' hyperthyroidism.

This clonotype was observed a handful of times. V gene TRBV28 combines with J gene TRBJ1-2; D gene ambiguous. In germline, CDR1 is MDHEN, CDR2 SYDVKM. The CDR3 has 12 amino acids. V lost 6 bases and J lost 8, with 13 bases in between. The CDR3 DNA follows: TGTGCCAGCAGACCCTTAACTATGGGCTACACCTTC. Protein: CASRPLTMGYTF.

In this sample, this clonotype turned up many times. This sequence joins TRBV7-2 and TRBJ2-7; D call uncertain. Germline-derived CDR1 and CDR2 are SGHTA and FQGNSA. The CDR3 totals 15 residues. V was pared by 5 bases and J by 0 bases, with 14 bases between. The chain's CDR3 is CASSPRGPSSYEQYF. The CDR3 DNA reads TGTGCCAGCAGCCCCCGCGGTCCGAGCTCCTACGAGCAGTACTTC.

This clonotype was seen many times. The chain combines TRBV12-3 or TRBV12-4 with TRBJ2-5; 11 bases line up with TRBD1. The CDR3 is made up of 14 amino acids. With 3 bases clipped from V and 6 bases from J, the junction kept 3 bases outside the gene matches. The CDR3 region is CASSFGQGAKTQYF. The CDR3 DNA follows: TGTGCCAGCAGTTTCGGACAGGGGGCCAAGACCCAGTACTTC.

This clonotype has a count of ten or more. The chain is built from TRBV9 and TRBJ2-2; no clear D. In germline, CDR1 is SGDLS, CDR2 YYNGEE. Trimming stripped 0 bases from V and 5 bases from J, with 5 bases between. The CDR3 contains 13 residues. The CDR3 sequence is CASSVDGTGELFF. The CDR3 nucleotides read TGTGCCAGCAGCGTAGATGGGACCGGGGAGCTGTTTTTT.

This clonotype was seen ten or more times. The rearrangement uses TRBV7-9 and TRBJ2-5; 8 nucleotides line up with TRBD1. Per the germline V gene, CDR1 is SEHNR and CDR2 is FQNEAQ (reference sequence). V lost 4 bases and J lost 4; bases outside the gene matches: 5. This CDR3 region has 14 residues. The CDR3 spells CASSYLTGGETQYF. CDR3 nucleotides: TGTGCCAGCAGCTATCTTACAGGGGGAGAGACCCAGTACTTC. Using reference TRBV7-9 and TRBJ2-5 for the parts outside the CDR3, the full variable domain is DTGVSQNPRHKITKRGQNVTFRCDPISEHNRLYWYRQTLGQGPEFLTYFQNEAQLEKSRLLSDRFSAERPKGSFSTLEIQRTEQGDSAMYLCASSYLTGGETQYFGPGTRLLVL.

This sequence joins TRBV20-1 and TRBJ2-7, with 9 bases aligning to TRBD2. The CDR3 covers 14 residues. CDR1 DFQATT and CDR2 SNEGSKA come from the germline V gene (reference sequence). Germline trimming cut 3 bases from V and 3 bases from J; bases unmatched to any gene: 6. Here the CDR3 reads CSASVAGGGYEQYF. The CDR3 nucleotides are TGCAGTGCTAGTGTCGCGGGAGGGGGCTACGAGCAGTACTTC.

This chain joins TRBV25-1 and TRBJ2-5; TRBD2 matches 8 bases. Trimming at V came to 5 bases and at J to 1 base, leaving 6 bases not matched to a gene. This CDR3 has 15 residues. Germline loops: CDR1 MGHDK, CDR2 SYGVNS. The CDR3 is CASSHSGVTQETQYF. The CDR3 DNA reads TGTGCCAGCAGTCATAGCGGGGTCACCCAAGAGACCCAGTACTTC.

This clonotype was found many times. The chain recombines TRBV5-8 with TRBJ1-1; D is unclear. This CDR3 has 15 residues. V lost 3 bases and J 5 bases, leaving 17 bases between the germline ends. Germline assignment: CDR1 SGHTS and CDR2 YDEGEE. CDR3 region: CASSSIPVFGTEAFF. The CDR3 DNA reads TGTGCCAGCAGCTCGATACCGGTCTTTGGGACTGAAGCTTTCTTT.

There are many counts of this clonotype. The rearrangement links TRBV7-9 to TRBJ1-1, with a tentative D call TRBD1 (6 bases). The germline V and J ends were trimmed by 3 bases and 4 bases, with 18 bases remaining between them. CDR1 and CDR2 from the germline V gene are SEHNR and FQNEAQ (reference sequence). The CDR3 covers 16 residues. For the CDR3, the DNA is TGTGCCAGCAGCTTTCCCCAGGGGACGCCAAGCACTGAAGCTTTCTTT. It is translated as CASSFPQGTPSTEAFF.

The DNA of the CDR3 is TGTGCCAGCAGTGACGAAGGCAGGGCTGGGGAGACCCAGTACTTC. This sequence encodes CASSDEGRAGETQYF. The J gene is TRBJ2-5, the V gene TRBV2, with a tentative D call TRBD1 (5 bases). Trimming left V 3 bases short and J 5 bases short, with 16 bases between. From germline, CDR1 is SNHLY and CDR2 FYNNEI. CDR3 length: 15 residues.

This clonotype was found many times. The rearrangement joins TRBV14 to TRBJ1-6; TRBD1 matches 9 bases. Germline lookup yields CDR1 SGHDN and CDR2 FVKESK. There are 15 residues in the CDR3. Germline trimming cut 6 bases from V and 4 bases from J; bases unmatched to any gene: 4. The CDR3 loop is CASSVQGAYNSPLHF. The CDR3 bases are TGTGCCAGCAGTGTACAGGGGGCGTATAATTCACCCCTCCACTTT.

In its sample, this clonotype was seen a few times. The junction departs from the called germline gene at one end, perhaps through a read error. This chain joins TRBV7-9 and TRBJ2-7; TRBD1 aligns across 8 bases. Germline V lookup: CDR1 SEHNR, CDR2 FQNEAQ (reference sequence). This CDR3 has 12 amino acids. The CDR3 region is CASSTTGAERYF. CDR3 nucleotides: TGTGCCAGCAGCACGACAGGGGCCGAGCGGTACTTC.

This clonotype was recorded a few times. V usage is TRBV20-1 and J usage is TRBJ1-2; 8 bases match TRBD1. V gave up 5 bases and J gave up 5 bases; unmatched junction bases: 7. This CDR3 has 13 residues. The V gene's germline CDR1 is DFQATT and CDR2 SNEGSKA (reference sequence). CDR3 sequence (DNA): TGCAGTGCTCACAGGGGGACAGAGTATGGCTACACCTTC. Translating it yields CSAHRGTEYGYTF.

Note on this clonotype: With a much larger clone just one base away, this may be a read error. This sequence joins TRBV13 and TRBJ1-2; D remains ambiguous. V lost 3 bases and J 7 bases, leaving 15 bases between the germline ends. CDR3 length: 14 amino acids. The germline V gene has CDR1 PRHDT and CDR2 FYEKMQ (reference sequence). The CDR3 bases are TGTGCCAGCAGCTTTAGGCCTGAGACCTGTGGCTACACCTTC. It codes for CASSFRPETCGYTF.

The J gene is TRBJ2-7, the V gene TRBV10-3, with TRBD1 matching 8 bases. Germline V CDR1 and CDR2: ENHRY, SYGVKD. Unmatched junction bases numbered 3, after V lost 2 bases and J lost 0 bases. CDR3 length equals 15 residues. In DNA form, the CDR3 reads TGTGCCATCAGTGAGCGGGACAGGAGCTCCTACGAGCAGTACTTC. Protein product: CAISERDRSSYEQYF.

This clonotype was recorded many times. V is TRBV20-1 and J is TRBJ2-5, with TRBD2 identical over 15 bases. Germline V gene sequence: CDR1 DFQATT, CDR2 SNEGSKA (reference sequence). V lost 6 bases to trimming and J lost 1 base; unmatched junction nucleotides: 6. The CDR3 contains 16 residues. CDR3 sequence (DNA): TGCAGTGCCAGGACTAGCGGGAGGGACCCCCAAGAGACCCAGTACTTC. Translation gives CSARTSGRDPQETQYF.

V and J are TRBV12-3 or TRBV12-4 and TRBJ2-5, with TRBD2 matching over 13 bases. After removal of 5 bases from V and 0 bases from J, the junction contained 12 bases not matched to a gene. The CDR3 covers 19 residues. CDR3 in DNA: TGTGCCAGCAGTCGCAGACTAGCGGGGGGCTTGTTACACCAAGAGACCCAGTACTTC. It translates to CASSRRLAGGLLHQETQYF.

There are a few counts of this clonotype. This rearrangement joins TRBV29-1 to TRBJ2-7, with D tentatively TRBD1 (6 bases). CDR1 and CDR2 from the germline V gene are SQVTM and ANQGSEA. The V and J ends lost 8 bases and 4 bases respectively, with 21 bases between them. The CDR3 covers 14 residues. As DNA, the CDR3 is TGCAGCTTTGGCGATGGACAGTCAACTTACGAGCAGTACTTC. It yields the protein CSFGDGQSTYEQYF.

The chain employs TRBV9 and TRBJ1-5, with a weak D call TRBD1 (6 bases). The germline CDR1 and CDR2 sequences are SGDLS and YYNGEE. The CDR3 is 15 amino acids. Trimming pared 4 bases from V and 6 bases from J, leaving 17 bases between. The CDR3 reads CASSSSWGLSQPQHF. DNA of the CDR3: TGTGCCAGCAGCTCGAGCTGGGGGCTGAGTCAGCCCCAGCATTTT.

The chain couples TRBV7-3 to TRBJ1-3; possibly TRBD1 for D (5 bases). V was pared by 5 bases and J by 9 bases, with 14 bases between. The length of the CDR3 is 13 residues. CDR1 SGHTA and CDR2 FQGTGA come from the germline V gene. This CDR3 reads CASSAGGGSTIYF. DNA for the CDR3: TGTGCCAGCAGCGCCGGGGGGGGGAGCACCATATATTTT.

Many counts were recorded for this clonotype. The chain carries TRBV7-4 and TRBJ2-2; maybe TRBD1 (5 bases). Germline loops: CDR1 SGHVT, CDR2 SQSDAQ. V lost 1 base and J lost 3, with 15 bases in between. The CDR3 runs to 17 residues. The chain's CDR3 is CASSLGTPERHTGELFF. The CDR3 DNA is TGTGCCAGCAGCTTAGGGACACCCGAGCGCCACACCGGGGAGCTGTTTTTT.

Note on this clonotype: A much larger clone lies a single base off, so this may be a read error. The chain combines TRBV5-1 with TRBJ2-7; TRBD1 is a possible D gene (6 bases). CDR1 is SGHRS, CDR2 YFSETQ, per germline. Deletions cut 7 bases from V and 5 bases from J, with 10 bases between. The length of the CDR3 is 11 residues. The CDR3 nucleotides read TGCGCCAGCGTGGGGGCGGACGAGCAGTACTTC. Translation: CASVGADEQYF.